The entry that follows covers one TCR beta chain sequence. There is no known antigen for this receptor. No much larger clone exists at a distance of one base, and base qualities are not known. This entry is derived from a study of T cell repertoires in aging, cancer and after chemotherapy (dated by TCRdb to between 2017 and 2020). About the investigation overall: Donors were distributed across six age groups ranging from 30 or younger to 70 or older, with at least three individuals included per group. Control TCR repertoires from healthy donors were recorded over several months to years, and clear clonal overlap was observed across re-sampling. The full dataset contained several million TCR reads. The study profiled peripheral blood TCR beta repertoires from healthy donors and cancer patients to examine immunoaging and T cell reconstitution after chemotherapy. A cohort of roughly 220 cancer patients (around 94 with hematological and approximately 120 with solid cancers) was assembled, and about 100 healthy donors were included as a reference group. General study outcomes and caveats: In healthy donors, the decline in TCR diversity with age was mainly due to loss of richness, whereas in cancer patients loss of evenness also played a role. In both cancer cohorts, median generation probability rose over the chemotherapy interval, which suggests that the repertoire was reconstituted through rebound thymic output. The authors noted that the repertoire data do not allow conclusions about immunological memory after chemotherapy. Significantly lower blood TCR diversity and higher clonality were observed in untreated patients with hematological or solid cancers than in age-matched healthy donors.

The CDR3 runs 12 residues from the cysteine to the phenylalanine. The retained sequence is limited to the CDR3, 36 bases, with the frame set at the first base. V is shortened by 6 bases, J by 5 bases, and the region joining them spans 11 bases. According to the germline V gene (reference sequence), CDR1 reads SGHNT and CDR2 reads YYREEE. Using a mixed TRB-A/B primer pool, multiplex touch-down PCR amplified rearranged TRB sequences covering the V, D and J segments. Illumina adapters and sample indices were added to the amplicons in two consecutive PCR reactions performed with Phusion HS II polymerase. Amplicons were gel-purified with the NucleoSpin Gel and PCR Clean-up kit, then checked with Qubit and an Agilent 2100 Bioanalyzer. The libraries were sequenced on an Illumina MiSeq with 600-cycle, single-indexed, paired-end runs. Per the authors' processing: Processing of the TRB sequences was carried out with MiXCR versions 2.12 and 3.0.5. Each unique CDR3 nucleotide sequence was counted as one clone, and only productive sequences with at least two reads were retained. Repertoire metrics included Shannon diversity, evenness, clonality (one minus evenness), and alpha-parameterized diversity profiles from alpha 0 to 5. Generation probabilities of clones in paired pre- and post-chemotherapy samples were computed with the IGoR algorithm. TCRdb handled the public reads itself, with Q25 trimming in fastp and clone calling in MiXCR, and kept productive beta chains. Each entry merges the rows of one CDR3 protein and shows their most common DNA and genes. Clone size and V and J calls follow TCRdb, not the original study. This sample holds 10,000 to 15,000 distinct CDR3 sequences; roughly 29% were observed only once. Together, the top ten hold roughly 9.1% of the sample.

TCR beta rearrangements were amplified from genomic DNA isolated from peripheral blood, not from sorted cells or RNA. Recombination connected TRBV5-4 to TRBJ2-5; TRBD1 is a possible D gene, resting on 6 matching bases. The sequenced sample was blood. This clonotype originated in a human donor in good health. The donor label of this sample is uncertain. CDR3 region: CASTNQGETQYF. The nucleotide sequence is given as TGTGCCAGCACCAACCAGGGGGAGACCCAGTACTTC.